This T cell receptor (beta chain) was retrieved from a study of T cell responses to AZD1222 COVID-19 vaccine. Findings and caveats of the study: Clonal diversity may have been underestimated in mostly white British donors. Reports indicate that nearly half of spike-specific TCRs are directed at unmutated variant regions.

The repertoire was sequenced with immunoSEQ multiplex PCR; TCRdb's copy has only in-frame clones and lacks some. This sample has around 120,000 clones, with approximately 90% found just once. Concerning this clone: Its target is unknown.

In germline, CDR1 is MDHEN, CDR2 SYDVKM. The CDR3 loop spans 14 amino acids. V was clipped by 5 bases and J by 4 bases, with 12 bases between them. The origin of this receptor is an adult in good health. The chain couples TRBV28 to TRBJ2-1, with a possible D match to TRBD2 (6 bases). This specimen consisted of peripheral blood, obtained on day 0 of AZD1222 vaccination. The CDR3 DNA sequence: TGTGCCAGCAGTAACTCGGGACTTTACAATGAGCAGTTCTTC. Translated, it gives CASSNSGLYNEQFF.